This passage covers 27 T cell receptor beta chains from one sample sequenced in a study of OX40 agonist ivuxolimab in advanced cancers. Method: immunoSEQ multiplex PCR; TCRdb's copy keeps in-frame clones and lacks some. The sample has some 37,000 clones, more than 65% seen once. The material was CD4+ or CD8+ T cells sorted from blood, obtained in a trial of the OX40 agonist ivuxolimab. All receptors come from an adult with an advanced solid tumor such as melanoma, head and neck, liver or kidney cancer.

CDR3 sequence (DNA): TGTGCCAGCAGTCCAGGGGGTTCTGGGGCCAACGTCCTGACTTTC. Its translation: CASSPGGSGANVLTF. The gene calls are TRBV2 and TRBJ2-6; 7 nucleotides align to TRBD1. Per germline, CDR1 SNHLY and CDR2 FYNNEI. Trimming took 5 bases from V and 1 from J; bases not matched to a gene: 2. This CDR3 has 15 amino acids.

The V gene is TRBV6-6, the J gene TRBJ1-2; 10 nucleotides match TRBD1. This CDR3 has 14 residues. Germline-derived CDR1 and CDR2 are MNHNY and SVGAGI (reference sequence). The V and J ends lost 6 bases and 7 bases, in that order; junction bases with no gene match: 8. This chain's CDR3 is CASSATGGIGGYTF. The CDR3 DNA sequence: TGTGCCAGCAGCGCGACAGGGGGCATAGGTGGCTACACCTTC.

CDR3 DNA sequence: TGCGCCACCGGGGGTGCGACCCCAACCTCCAGCTCCTACGAGCAGTACTTC. This gives the protein CATGGATPTSSSYEQYF. V usage is TRBV5-1 and J usage is TRBJ2-7, with D possibly being TRBD2 (6 bases). Germline CDR1 SGHRS, CDR2 YFSETQ. The CDR3 is 17 amino acids. V lost 9 bases and J lost 0, with 25 bases in between.

This clone was observed a handful of times. The chain carries TRBV9 and TRBJ2-7; D might be TRBD2 (5 bases). The CDR3 runs to 13 residues. Between the trimmed V and J ends, which lost 10 bases and 0 bases, there was a span of 14 bases. Germline V gene data show CDR1 as SGDLS and CDR2 as YYNGEE. As DNA, the CDR3 is TGTGCCTCCTCTTCTGAGGGCTCCTACGAGCAGTACTTC. It is translated as CASSSEGSYEQYF.

The sample holds one count of this clone. This chain uses TRBV10-3 with TRBJ2-2; TRBD2 agrees at 11 bases. Germline trimming cut 2 bases from V and 5 bases from J; bases unmatched to any gene: 4. The CDR3 extends over 16 amino acids. CDR1 is ENHRY, CDR2 SYGVKD, per germline. DNA of the CDR3: TGTGCCATCAGTGAGGGGACTAGCGGTTTTACCGGGGAGCTGTTTTTT. This encodes CAISEGTSGFTGELFF.

The rearrangement links TRBV2 to TRBJ1-2; the match to TRBD1 covers 10 bases. CDR3 length: 16 residues. Germline V lookup: CDR1 SNHLY, CDR2 FYNNEI. V lost 4 bases and J lost 1; bases outside the gene matches: 6. The DNA of the CDR3 is TGTGCCAGCAGTGCCTGGACAGGGGGAAGTAACTATGGCTACACCTTC. Amino acid sequence: CASSAWTGGSNYGYTF.

CDR3 protein: CASRTGTGDNYGYTF. The CDR3 DNA is TGTGCCAGCAGAACCGGGACAGGGGATAACTATGGCTACACCTTC. This chain connects TRBV5-4 to TRBJ1-2; 10 bases are shared with TRBD1. The germline V gene encodes CDR1 SGHNT and CDR2 YYREEE (reference sequence). The V and J ends lost 5 bases and 1 base, in that order; junction bases with no gene match: 5. This CDR3 is built from 15 residues.

The chain joins TRBV7-9 to TRBJ1-1; D is perhaps TRBD1 (6 bases). CDR1 is SEHNR, CDR2 FQNEAQ, per germline (reference sequence). The ends were cut back, 5 bases at V and 1 base at J, with 11 bases in the middle. The CDR3 extends over 14 amino acids. CDR3 in DNA: TGTGCCAGCAGCCTCATGGGACAGAACACTGAAGCTTTCTTT. Translating it yields CASSLMGQNTEAFF.

This clone was seen a single time. V usage is TRBV5-6 and J usage is TRBJ2-2; D not resolved. The CDR3 runs to 14 residues. CDR1 is SGHDT and CDR2 is YYEEEE in the germline V gene. Trimming took off 4 bases at V and 3 bases at J, with 10 bases between the two ends. The CDR3 bases are TGTGCCAGCAGCGTAGGTCCGTACACCGGGGAGCTGTTTTTT. It codes for CASSVGPYTGELFF.

The chain joins TRBV11-2 to TRBJ1-6; D possibly corresponds to TRBD1 (6 bases). CDR3 size: 16 residues. Germline V CDR1 and CDR2: SGHAT, FQNNGV. Trimming removed 5 bases from V and 7 bases from J, with 18 bases in between. The CDR3 DNA follows: TGTGCCAGCAGCAAAGTTGGGCAGGGGAACAATTCACCCCTCCACTTT. It specifies CASSKVGQGNNSPLHF.

V is TRBV19 and J is TRBJ1-5, with 7 bases identical to TRBD1. This CDR3 comprises 15 residues. Germline CDR1 LNHDA, CDR2 SQIVND (reference sequence). J lost 0 bases, V lost 7 bases, and 6 bases had no gene match. The CDR3 bases are TGTGCCAGTACCCCTGACAGGGATAGCAATCAGCCCCAGCATTTT. Translating it yields CASTPDRDSNQPQHF. The whole variable domain, remainder taken from reference TRBV19 and TRBJ1-5, is DGGITQSPKYLFRKEGQNVTLSCEQNLNHDAMYWYRQDPGQGLRLIYYSQIVNDFQKGDIAEGYSVSREKKESFPLTVTSAQKNPTAFYLCASTPDRDSNQPQHFGDGTRLSIL.

The chain joins TRBV15 to TRBJ1-1; D is undetermined. The germline V gene encodes CDR1 LNHNV and CDR2 YYDKDF (reference sequence). Trimming pared 1 base from V and 4 bases from J, leaving 10 bases between. The CDR3 loop spans 14 amino acids. CDR3: CATSRAGIGTEAFF. CDR3 nucleotides: TGTGCCACCAGCAGAGCGGGTATCGGCACTGAAGCTTTCTTT.

The chain employs TRBV6-5 and TRBJ1-1; 7 bases line up with TRBD1. Germline V CDR1 and CDR2: MNHEY, SVGAGI. Trimming cost V 7 bases and J 1 base; bases outside gene matches: 9. The CDR3 is 15 amino acids. Here the CDR3 reads CASKGGGSKNTEAFF. The CDR3 nucleotides read TGTGCCAGCAAAGGGGGCGGATCCAAGAACACTGAAGCTTTCTTT.

CDR3 sequence: CAWSVGGGVTEAFF. DNA for the CDR3: TGTGCCTGGAGTGTAGGAGGAGGGGTCACTGAAGCTTTCTTT. The chain joins TRBV30 to TRBJ1-1; TRBD1 is a possible D gene (5 bases). Trimming took 0 bases from V and 4 from J, leaving 12 bases between them. CDR1 and CDR2 from the germline V gene are GTSNPN and SVGIG (reference sequence). This CDR3 spans 14 amino acids.

The chain employs TRBV9 and TRBJ1-6; D is undetermined. The length of the CDR3 is 13 residues. Trimming took off 3 bases at V and 6 bases at J, with 7 bases between the two ends. Germline V gives CDR1 SGDLS, CDR2 YYNGEE. CDR3 DNA: TGTGCCAGCAGCGCGGACGGTAATTCACCCCTCCACTTT. Its protein product is CASSADGNSPLHF.

V is TRBV28 and J is TRBJ2-2; 8 bases match TRBD1. This CDR3 comprises 15 residues. Germline loops: CDR1 MDHEN, CDR2 SYDVKM. Trimming took 6 bases from V and 4 from J; bases not matched to a gene: 7. CDR3 protein: CASSSGQGGTGELFF. CDR3 nucleotides: TGTGCCAGCAGCAGTGGACAGGGAGGCACCGGGGAGCTGTTTTTT.

The V call is TRBV10-3, the J call TRBJ2-7; tentative D call: TRBD1 (6 bases). The ends were cut back, 7 bases at V and 1 base at J, with 14 bases in the middle. Germline CDR1 is ENHRY and CDR2 is SYGVKD. CDR3 length equals 14 residues. The CDR3 DNA is TGTGCCATCAACCCTACAGGGAATTCCTACGAGCAGTACTTC. Its protein product is CAINPTGNSYEQYF.

The chain joins TRBV13 to TRBJ2-7; D is perhaps TRBD2 (6 bases). The V end lost 4 bases, the J end lost 6 bases, and 19 bases lay between the germline ends. Germline V gives CDR1 PRHDT, CDR2 FYEKMQ (reference sequence). This CDR3 is built from 15 residues. The CDR3 here is CASSSSGTGDSEQYF. The DNA for the CDR3 is TGTGCCAGCAGCTCCTCAGGGACGGGGGATTCCGAGCAGTACTTC.

This chain uses TRBV28 with TRBJ2-5, with TRBD2 matching 7 bases. The DNA end favors TRBJ2-7, so the J call may be wrong. The CDR3 length is 17 residues. The germline CDR1 and CDR2 sequences are MDHEN and SYDVKM. CDR3 nucleotides: TGTGCCAGCAGTTTATCCCTTATGCGCAGCGGGGACTACGAGCAGTACTTC. This gives the protein CASSLSLMRSGDYEQYF.

The chain links TRBV7-9 to TRBJ1-1; no definite D call. The CDR3 is made up of 13 amino acids. Germline CDR1 SEHNR, CDR2 FQNEAQ (reference sequence). Trimming cost V 4 bases and J 2 bases, with 8 bases left between them. DNA for the CDR3: TGTGCCAGCAGCTCCAGGCGCAACACTGAAGCTTTCTTT. Translating gives CASSSRRNTEAFF. Together with reference TRBV7-9 and TRBJ1-1, the CDR3 gives the full variable domain: DTGVSQNPRHKITKRGQNVTFRCDPISEHNRLYWYRQTLGQGPEFLTYFQNEAQLEKSRLLSDRFSAERPKGSFSTLEIQRTEQGDSAMYLCASSSRRNTEAFFGQGTRLTVV.

This chain's CDR3 is CAISGRNTEAFF. The CDR3 coding sequence is TGTGCCATCAGTGGGAGGAACACTGAAGCTTTCTTT. J is TRBJ1-1 and V is TRBV10-3; D not certain. The CDR3 is made up of 12 amino acids. The germline gives CDR1 ENHRY, CDR2 SYGVKD. V lost 4 bases, J lost 1 base, and 4 bases lay in between.

The chain links TRBV18 to TRBJ2-2; D is unresolved. V was trimmed by 3 bases and J by 2 bases, leaving 10 bases between them. CDR1 and CDR2 (germline): KGHSH, LQKENI. The CDR3 sequence is 15 residues long. Here the CDR3 reads CASSPQDPNTGELFF. The CDR3 bases are TGTGCCAGCTCACCCCAAGACCCCAACACCGGGGAGCTGTTTTTT.

This chain links TRBV21-1 with TRBJ2-3; TRBD1 was called by the table and not checked on the DNA. TRBV21-1 is a known pseudogene. The CDR3 contains 12 residues. CDR3 protein: CASTQGPDTQYF. In DNA form, the CDR3 reads TGTGCCAGCACACAGGGACCAGATACGCAGTATTTT.

V is TRBV28 and J is TRBJ2-2, with a possible D match to TRBD1 (6 bases). Germline lookup yields CDR1 MDHEN and CDR2 SYDVKM. The V gene lost 2 bases and the J gene lost 0 bases, with 7 bases spanning the gap. This CDR3 comprises 15 residues. CDR3 DNA: TGTGCCAGCAGTTTAGAGGGGGCGAACACCGGGGAGCTGTTTTTT. Its protein is CASSLEGANTGELFF.

The V gene is TRBV19, the J gene TRBJ1-6; no firm D call. This CDR3 region has 18 residues. The V gene's germline CDR1 is LNHDA and CDR2 SQIVND (reference sequence). V was shortened by 3 bases and J by 0 bases, with 15 bases between the two germline ends. CDR3 sequence: CASSMWQLPSSYNSPLHF. The CDR3 DNA reads as TGTGCCAGTAGTATGTGGCAACTCCCGAGCTCCTATAATTCACCCCTCCACTTT.

The rearrangement joins TRBV5-1 to TRBJ1-6; no reliable D call. V shed 1 base and J shed 5 bases, with 1 base lying between them. Germline V lookup: CDR1 SGHRS, CDR2 YFSETQ. The CDR3 covers 12 residues. This CDR3 is CASSLNNSPLHF. The DNA for the CDR3 is TGCGCCAGCAGCTTGAATAATTCACCCCTCCACTTT.

This CDR3 reads CASSESGGINTIYF. CDR3 nucleotide sequence: TGTGCCAGCAGCGAGTCGGGGGGTATCAACACCATATATTTT. This chain connects TRBV6-1 to TRBJ1-3, with D possibly TRBD1 on 5 matching bases. The ends were cut back, 6 bases at V and 7 bases at J, with 16 bases in the middle. CDR3 length: 14 amino acids. Germline values: CDR1 MNHNS, CDR2 SASEGT.